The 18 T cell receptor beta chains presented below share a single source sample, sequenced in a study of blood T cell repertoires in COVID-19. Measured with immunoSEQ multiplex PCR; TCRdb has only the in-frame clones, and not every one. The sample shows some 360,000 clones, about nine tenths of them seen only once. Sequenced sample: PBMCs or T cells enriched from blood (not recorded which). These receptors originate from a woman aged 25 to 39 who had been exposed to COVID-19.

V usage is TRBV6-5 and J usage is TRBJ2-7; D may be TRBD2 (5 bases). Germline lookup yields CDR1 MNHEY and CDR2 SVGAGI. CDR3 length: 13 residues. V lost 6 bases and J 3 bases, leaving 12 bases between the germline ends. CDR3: CASSPYRDYEQYF. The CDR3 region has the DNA TGTGCCAGCAGCCCCTACCGGGACTACGAGCAGTACTTC.

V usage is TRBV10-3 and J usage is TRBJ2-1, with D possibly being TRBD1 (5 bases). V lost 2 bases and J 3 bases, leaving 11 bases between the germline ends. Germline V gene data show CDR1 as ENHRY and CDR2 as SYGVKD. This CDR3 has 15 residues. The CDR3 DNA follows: TGTGCCATCAGTGAGAGTCAGGGCCTCTACAATGAGCAGTTCTTC. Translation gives CAISESQGLYNEQFF.

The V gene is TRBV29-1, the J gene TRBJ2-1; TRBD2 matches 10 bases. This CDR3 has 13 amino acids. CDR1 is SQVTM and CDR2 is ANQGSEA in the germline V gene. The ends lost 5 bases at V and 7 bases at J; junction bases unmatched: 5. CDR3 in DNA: TGCAGCGTTCGGACTAGCGGAGGGAATGAGCAGTTCTTC. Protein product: CSVRTSGGNEQFF.

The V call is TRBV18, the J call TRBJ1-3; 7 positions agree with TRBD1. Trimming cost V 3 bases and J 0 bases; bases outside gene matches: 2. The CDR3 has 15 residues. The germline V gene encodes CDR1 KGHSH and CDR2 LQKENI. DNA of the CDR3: TGTGCCAGCTCACCCTGGGACAGCTCTGGAAACACCATATATTTT. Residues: CASSPWDSSGNTIYF.

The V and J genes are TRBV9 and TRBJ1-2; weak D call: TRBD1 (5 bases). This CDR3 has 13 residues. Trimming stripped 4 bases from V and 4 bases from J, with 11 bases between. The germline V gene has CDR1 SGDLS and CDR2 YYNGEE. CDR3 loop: CASSSSGLYGYTF. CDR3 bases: TGTGCCAGCAGCTCTTCAGGGCTCTATGGCTACACCTTC.

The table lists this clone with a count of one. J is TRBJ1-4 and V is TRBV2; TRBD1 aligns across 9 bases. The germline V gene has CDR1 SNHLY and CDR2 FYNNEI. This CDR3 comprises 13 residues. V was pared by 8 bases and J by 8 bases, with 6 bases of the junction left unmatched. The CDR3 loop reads CASQGQGGEKLFF. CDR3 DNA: TGTGCCAGCCAGGGACAGGGAGGGGAAAAACTGTTTTTT.

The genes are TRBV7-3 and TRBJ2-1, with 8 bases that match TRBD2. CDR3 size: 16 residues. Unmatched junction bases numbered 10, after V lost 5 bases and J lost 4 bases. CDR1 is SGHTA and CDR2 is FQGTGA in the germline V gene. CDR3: CASSPQTSVEYNEQFF. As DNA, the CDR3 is TGTGCCAGCAGCCCCCAGACTAGCGTCGAGTACAATGAGCAGTTCTTC.

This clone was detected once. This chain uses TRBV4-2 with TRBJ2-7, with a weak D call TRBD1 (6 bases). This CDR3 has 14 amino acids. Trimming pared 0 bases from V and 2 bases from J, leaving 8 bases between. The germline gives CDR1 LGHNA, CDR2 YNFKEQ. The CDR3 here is CASSQDRGAYEQYF. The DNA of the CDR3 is TGTGCCAGCAGCCAAGACAGGGGCGCCTACGAGCAGTACTTC.

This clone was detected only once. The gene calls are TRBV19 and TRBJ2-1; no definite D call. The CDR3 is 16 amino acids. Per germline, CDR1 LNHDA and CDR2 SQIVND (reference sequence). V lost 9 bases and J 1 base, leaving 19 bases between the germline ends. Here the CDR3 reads CASNLKSPFSYNEQFF. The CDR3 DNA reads TGTGCCAGCAACCTCAAAAGCCCTTTTTCCTACAATGAGCAGTTCTTC.

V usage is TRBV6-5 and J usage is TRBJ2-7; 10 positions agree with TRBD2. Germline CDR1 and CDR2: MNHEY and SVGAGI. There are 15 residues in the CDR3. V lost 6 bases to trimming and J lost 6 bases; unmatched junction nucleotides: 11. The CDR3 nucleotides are TGTGCCAGCAGAGACCCCGGGACTAGCGCCGGCGAGCAGTACTTC. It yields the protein CASRDPGTSAGEQYF.

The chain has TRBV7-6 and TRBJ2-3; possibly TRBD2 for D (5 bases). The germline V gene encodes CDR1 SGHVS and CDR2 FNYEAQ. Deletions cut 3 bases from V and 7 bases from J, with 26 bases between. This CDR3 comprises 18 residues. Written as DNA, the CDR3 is TGTGCCAGCAGCTTTAAGCCTAGGAGTAGCGTGGAGAGGTATACGCAGTATTTT. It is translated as CASSFKPRSSVERYTQYF.

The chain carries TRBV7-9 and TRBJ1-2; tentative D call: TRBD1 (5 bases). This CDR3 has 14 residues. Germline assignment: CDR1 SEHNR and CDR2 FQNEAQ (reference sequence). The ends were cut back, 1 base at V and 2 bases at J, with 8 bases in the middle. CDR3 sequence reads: CASSLDRQNYGYTF. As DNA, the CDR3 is TGTGCCAGCAGCTTAGATCGACAGAACTATGGCTACACCTTC.

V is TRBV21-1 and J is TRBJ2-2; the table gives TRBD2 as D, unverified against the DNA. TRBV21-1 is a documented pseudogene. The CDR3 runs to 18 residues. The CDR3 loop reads CASSTGTSGKSETGELFF. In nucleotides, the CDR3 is TGTGCCAGCAGCACTGGGACTAGCGGGAAATCGGAGACCGGGGAGCTGTTTTTT.

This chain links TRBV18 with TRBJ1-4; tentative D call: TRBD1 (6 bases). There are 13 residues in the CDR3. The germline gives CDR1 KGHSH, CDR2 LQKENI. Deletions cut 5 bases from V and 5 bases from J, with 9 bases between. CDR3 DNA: TGTGCCAGCTCAGTCCAGGGGAATGAAAAACTGTTTTTT. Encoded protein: CASSVQGNEKLFF.

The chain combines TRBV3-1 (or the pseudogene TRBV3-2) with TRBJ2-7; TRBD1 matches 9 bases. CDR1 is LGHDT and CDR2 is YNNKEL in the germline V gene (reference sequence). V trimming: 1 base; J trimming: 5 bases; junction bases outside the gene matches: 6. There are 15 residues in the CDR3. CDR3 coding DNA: TGTGCCAGCAGCCAAGGGGGGGACAGGGTCCACGAGCAGTACTTC. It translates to CASSQGGDRVHEQYF.

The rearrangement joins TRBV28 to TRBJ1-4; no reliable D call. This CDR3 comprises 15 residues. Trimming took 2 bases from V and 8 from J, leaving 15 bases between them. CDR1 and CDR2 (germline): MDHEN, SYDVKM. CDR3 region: CASSLVDSMREKLFF. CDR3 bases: TGTGCCAGCAGTTTAGTAGACTCTATGCGGGAAAAACTGTTTTTT.

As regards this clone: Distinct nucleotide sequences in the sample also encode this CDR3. CDR3 region: CAWSVRGNQPQHF. The CDR3 coding sequence is TGTGCCTGGAGTGTACGAGGGAATCAGCCCCAGCATTTT. The chain joins TRBV30 to TRBJ1-5; unclear D gene. The germline V gene has CDR1 GTSNPN and CDR2 SVGIG (reference sequence). V was cut by 0 bases and J by 4 bases, with 7 bases left in between. The CDR3 totals 13 residues.

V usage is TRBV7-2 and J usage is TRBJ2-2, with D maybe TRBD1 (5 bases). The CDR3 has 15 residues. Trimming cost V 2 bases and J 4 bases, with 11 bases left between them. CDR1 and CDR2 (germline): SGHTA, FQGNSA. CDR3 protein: CASSLSGFTTGELFF. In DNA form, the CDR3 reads TGTGCCAGCAGCTTATCAGGGTTTACCACCGGGGAGCTGTTTTTT.